Listed below are T cell receptor beta chains from one sample, sequenced in a study of TIL therapy for anti-PD-1-resistant metastatic lung cancer. TCRdb's copy holds only in-frame clones and misses some; the assay was immunoSEQ multiplex PCR. The sample records fewer than 40,000 clones, around two thirds being singletons. The input for sequencing was blood, taken at baseline. Every receptor here comes from a woman between 25 and 85 years old with non-small cell lung cancer. The CDR3 runs from the conserved cysteine through the conserved F or W. A D gene is named only where the DNA matches it firmly.

D gene | J gene | V gene | CDR3 protein
- | TRBJ1-4 | TRBV5-1 | CASSLDATNEKLFF
- | TRBJ1-2 | TRBV5-1 | CASSLAGLRGYTF
- | TRBJ2-5 | TRBV6-1 | CASINQPSGETQYF
TRBD1 | TRBJ1-4 | TRBV19 | CASSRRTGGNEKLFF
- | TRBJ2-1 | TRBV5-1 | CASSEGVGEQFF
- | TRBJ2-7 | TRBV20-1 | CSARDSYEQYF
- | TRBJ2-3 | TRBV5-4 | CASSSDSRTDTQYF
- | TRBJ1-5 | TRBV2 | CASSEGDFGNQPQHF
TRBD1 | TRBJ1-1 | TRBV18 | CASSDRGRKAFF
- | TRBJ2-7 | TRBV7-2 | CASSFPGSSYEQYF
- | TRBJ1-2 | TRBV5-1 | CASSLDRSGTPYGYTF
- | TRBJ2-1 | TRBV7-9 | CASSLDRWEQFF
TRBD1 | TRBJ1-5 | TRBV6-1 | CASSGAQGDNQPQHF
- | TRBJ2-3 | TRBV7-8 | CASSLTTGDTQYF
- | TRBJ2-5 | TRBV10-3 | CATTKLDKETQYF
TRBD2 | TRBJ2-7 | TRBV7-2 | CASSLRGTSGSEQYF
TRBD2 | TRBJ2-3 | TRBV5-1 | CASSTLSGRADTQYF
TRBD1 | TRBJ1-5 | TRBV5-3 | CARSLRTGAQPQHF
- | TRBJ1-2 | TRBV6-5 | CASTRDYGYTF
- | TRBJ1-5 | TRBV2 | CASSANGARGAQPQHF
TRBD2 | TRBJ2-3 | TRBV15 | CATSDRPAGAPPDTQYF
TRBD1 | TRBJ2-3 | TRBV11-2 | CASSLGGGPDTQYF
- | TRBJ2-5 | TRBV7-9 | CASSRYSAETQYF
TRBD1 | TRBJ1-5 | TRBV6-6 | CASSWGTGGNQPQHF
TRBD2 | TRBJ2-7 | TRBV19 | CASSTRAHSGSKTYEQYF
TRBD2 | TRBJ2-1 | TRBV6-5 | CASRQIAGENNEQFF
- | TRBJ2-2 | TRBV27 | CASSLSRGTGELFF
- | TRBJ1-3 | TRBV30 | CAWRRRSGNTIYF
TRBD2 | TRBJ2-7 | TRBV14 | CASSQGREGEYEQYF
TRBD1 | TRBJ1-2 | TRBV5-4 | CASSLEGGGRGYTF
- | TRBJ1-1 | TRBV18 | CASPQGLDTEAFF
- | TRBJ2-1 | TRBV5-1 | CASSLAPGGLSGSGEQFF
- | TRBJ2-3 | TRBV21-1 | CASSKSSGGEPDTQYF
- | TRBJ2-7 | TRBV7-9 | CASSLMYYEQYF
- | TRBJ2-7 | TRBV7-2 | CASSRDSRGEQYF
- | TRBJ2-3 | TRBV6-6 | CASSPGTRQYF
TRBD2 | TRBJ2-7 | TRBV7-6 | CASSPRAGSYEQYF
- | TRBJ2-5 | TRBV4-1 | CASSQDLGSETQYF
TRBD2 | TRBJ2-7 | TRBV19 | CASNTREGYEQYF
- | TRBJ2-5 | TRBV4-1 | CASSRLGLQETQYF
TRBD1 | TRBJ1-2 | TRBV7-9 | CASSYPGQGNGYTF
TRBD1 | TRBJ1-2 | TRBV29-1 | CSVVSGTGVGGYTF